This T cell receptor (beta chain) was profiled in a study of blood T cell repertoires in COVID-19. Study in general: Sites across the United States, Italy and Spain contributed samples from acute and convalescent COVID-19.

In the original workflow: Estimated nucleated cell counts came from reference gene primer amplification. Assay: immunoSEQ multiplex PCR; the TCRdb copy retains only in-frame clones and omits some. That table supplies the V and J calls and clone size; D and trimming were determined from the DNA. The sample contains 200,000 to 250,000 clones, roughly 85% of which appear only once. CDR3 size: 17 residues. The count of this clone is one. The clonotype was recovered from a woman aged 70-85 years with active or convalescent COVID-19. Sequencing was performed on peripheral blood. This chain links TRBV21-1 with TRBJ1-2; the table gives TRBD1 as D, unverified against the DNA. TRBV21-1 is labeled a pseudogene. The CDR3 DNA follows: TGTGCCAGCAGCAAGAACAGGACAGGGTTAGCTAACTATGGCTACACCTTC. Protein: CASSKNRTGLANYGYTF.